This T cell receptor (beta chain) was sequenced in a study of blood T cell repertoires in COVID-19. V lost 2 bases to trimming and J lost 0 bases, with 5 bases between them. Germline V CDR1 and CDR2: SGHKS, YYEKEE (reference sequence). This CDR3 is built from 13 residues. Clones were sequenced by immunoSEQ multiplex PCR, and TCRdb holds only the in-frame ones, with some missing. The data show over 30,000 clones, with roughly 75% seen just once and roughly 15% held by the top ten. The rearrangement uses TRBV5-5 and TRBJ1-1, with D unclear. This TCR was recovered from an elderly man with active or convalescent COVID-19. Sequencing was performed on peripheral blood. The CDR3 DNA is TGTGCCAGCAGCTTTGGGCTGAACACTGAAGCTTTCTTT. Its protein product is CASSFGLNTEAFF.